The 8 T cell receptor beta chains listed next were all sequenced from one sample in a study of T cells in Graves' hyperthyroidism and ophthalmopathy. The CDR3 regions of TCR beta were amplified from RNA transcripts. Researchers ran a first-round RT-PCR on the TCR CDR3 using the HTBI primer set. TCRdb used MiXCR to reprocess the multiplex PCR reads, holding one entry per CDR3 protein. Altogether approximately 690,000 distinct CDR3 sequences are present, about 15% being singletons, with the ten largest covering around 12%. The sequencing input was blood. The receptor source for this set is a woman aged 50 to 60 with Graves' ophthalmopathy.

This clonotype was detected ten times or more. J is TRBJ1-1 and V is TRBV7-8; unclear D gene. The V and J ends lost 2 bases and 3 bases respectively, with 13 bases between them. The CDR3 runs to 15 residues. CDR1 SGHVS and CDR2 FQNEAQ come from the germline V gene. The CDR3 loop reads CASSLMGRSDTEAFF. CDR3 sequence (DNA): TGTGCCAGCAGCTTAATGGGTCGGTCGGACACTGAAGCTTTCTTT.

The sample holds many counts of this clonotype. This chain links TRBV28 with TRBJ1-1; tentatively, D is TRBD1 (6 bases). CDR1 is MDHEN and CDR2 is SYDVKM in the germline V gene. Trimming removed 7 bases from V and 5 bases from J, with 11 bases in between. This CDR3 has 12 residues. The CDR3 is CASKGGETEAFF. The CDR3, as DNA: TGTGCCAGCAAAGGGGGGGAGACTGAAGCTTTCTTT. The whole variable domain, remainder taken from reference TRBV28 and TRBJ1-1, is DVKVTQSSRYLVKRTGEKVFLECVQDMDHENMFWYRQDPGLGLRLIYFSYDVKMKEKGDIPEGYSVSREKKERFSLILESASTNQTSMYLCASKGGETEAFFGQGTRLTVV.

In DNA form, the CDR3 reads TGTGCCAGTTCAAACCTACGGACTAGCGGGGAAGAGACCCAGTACTTC. Residues: CASSNLRTSGEETQYF. The rearrangement links TRBV19 to TRBJ2-5, with TRBD2 matching 12 bases. Per the germline V gene, CDR1 is LNHDA and CDR2 is SQIVND (reference sequence). CDR3 length equals 16 residues. With 8 bases clipped from V and 3 bases from J, the junction kept 10 bases outside the gene matches.

This clonotype came up a few times. V gene TRBV27 combines with J gene TRBJ2-5; tentative D call: TRBD2 (6 bases). V was trimmed by 1 base and J by 0 bases, leaving 18 bases between them. CDR3 length equals 18 residues. The V gene's germline CDR1 is MNHEY and CDR2 SMNVEV (reference sequence). The CDR3 DNA sequence: TGTGCCAGCAGTTTATTCACCTTGGGAGGAATCCACCAAGAGACCCAGTACTTC. Its translation: CASSLFTLGGIHQETQYF.

This chain joins TRBV6-5 and TRBJ2-1, with 11 bases that match TRBD2. The J call may be incorrect, as the DNA end agrees better with TRBJ2-7. CDR1 MNHEY and CDR2 SVGAGI come from the germline V gene. The CDR3 covers 14 residues. The CDR3 loop reads CASSSLAGGNEQYF. The DNA for the CDR3 is TGTGCCAGCAGTTCTTTAGCGGGAGGGAATGAGCAGTACTTC.

This clonotype was found many times. The chain couples TRBV7-6 to TRBJ2-1; no definite D call. Germline values: CDR1 SGHVS, CDR2 FNYEAQ. The CDR3 has 15 residues. The germline V and J ends were trimmed by 5 bases and 8 bases, with 19 bases remaining between them. DNA of the CDR3: TGTGCCAGCAGCCGCCCCGAGACCCCTAAGGATGAGCAGTTCTTC. Amino acids: CASSRPETPKDEQFF.

The genes are TRBV28 and TRBJ2-7, with D maybe TRBD2 (7 bases). Trimming shortened V by 6 bases and J by 7 bases, and 19 bases separated the two germline ends. Germline lookup yields CDR1 MDHEN and CDR2 SYDVKM. This CDR3 has 14 amino acids. This CDR3 reads CASRGGTISGEQYF. In DNA form, the CDR3 reads TGTGCCAGCAGGGGGGGGACAATCTCTGGGGAGCAGTACTTC.

This clonotype was counted only a few times. The chain has TRBV7-8 and TRBJ1-4; no firm D call. The CDR3 contains 16 residues. Germline V CDR1 and CDR2: SGHVS, FQNEAQ. Trimming stripped 1 base from V and 8 bases from J, with 17 bases between. In DNA, the CDR3 is TGTGCCAGCAGCTTAGTTGATGTGGAGGGCGAGGAAAAACTGTTTTTT. This translates into CASSLVDVEGEEKLFF.